The rows below give T cell receptor beta chains drawn from one sample of a study of early T cells in non-severe SARS-CoV-2 infection. MiXCR was run by TCRdb on the 5' RACE reads, yielding one entry per CDR3 protein. The sample consists of roughly 51,000 distinct CDR3 sequences, roughly 6.5% of them appearing once. Sequenced here: whole blood, sampled at baseline. These receptors originate from an adult who was a healthcare worker with PCR-confirmed SARS-CoV-2 infection or an uninfected control (not recorded which). The CDR3 runs from the conserved cysteine through the conserved F or W. Each record gives: V gene, D gene, J gene, clone size, CDR3 protein, CDR3 DNA. D genes are given only for firm matches. The listing skips clone size in some rows; elsewhere it reads once, few, many or a size class.

>TRBV7-9|-|TRBJ1-2|few
CASSLVDTGHYGYTF
TGTGCCAGCAGCTTAGTCGACACTGGACACTATGGCTACACCTTC
>TRBV12-5|-|TRBJ1-1|many
CASGSPDTEAFF
TGTGCTAGTGGTTCCCCGGACACTGAAGCTTTCTTT
>TRBV24-1|-|TRBJ2-1|many
CATSRDQGGSYNEQFF
TGTGCCACCAGTAGAGACCAGGGGGGGTCCTACAATGAGCAGTTCTTC
>TRBV5-6|TRBD2|TRBJ2-1|many
CASSRPGTSGGVFVEQFF
TGTGCCAGCAGCCGTCCCGGGACTAGCGGGGGGGTCTTCGTTGAGCAGTTCTTC
>TRBV4-3|-|TRBJ2-5|few
CASSPHEGLGETQYF
TGCGCCAGCAGCCCCCACGAAGGGCTCGGAGAGACCCAGTACTTC
>TRBV12-3/TRBV12-4|TRBD1|TRBJ2-1|-
CASRTGDNEQFF
TGTGCCAGCCGGACAGGGGACAATGAGCAGTTCTTC
>TRBV7-9|-|TRBJ2-5|many
CASSRRNFGGTQYF
TGTGCCAGCAGCCGACGGAACTTCGGTGGGACCCAGTACTTC
>TRBV6-2/TRBV6-3|-|TRBJ1-5|many
CASSYGGGGYSNQPQHF
TGTGCCAGCAGCTACGGCGGTGGGGGGTATAGCAATCAGCCCCAGCATTTT
>TRBV9|-|TRBJ2-3|many
CASSTSPSGDTQYF
TGTGCCAGCAGCACCTCCCCCTCAGGAGATACGCAGTATTTT
>TRBV7-3|-|TRBJ1-6|few
CASSFGLWDSPLHF
TGTGCCAGCAGCTTCGGGCTCTGGGACTCACCCCTCCACTTT
>TRBV7-6|TRBD2|TRBJ2-3|many
CASSRGLAGAGDTQYF
TGTGCCAGCAGCCGAGGACTAGCGGGGGCCGGGGATACGCAGTATTTT
>TRBV9|-|TRBJ1-1|-
CASSAVQGMNTEAFF
TGTGCCAGCAGCGCGGTTCAAGGGATGAACACTGAAGCTTTCTTT
>TRBV28|-|TRBJ2-6|many
CASSFKRANVLTF
TGTGCCAGCAGTTTCAAGAGGGCCAACGTCCTGACTTTC
>TRBV29-1|-|TRBJ2-5|once
CSAGAGQETQYF
TGCAGCGCCGGGGCCGGTCAGGAGACCCAGTACTTC
>TRBV19|-|TRBJ1-4|many
CASTIRSATNEKLFF
TGTGCCAGTACCATTAGGAGTGCAACTAATGAAAAACTGTTTTTT
>TRBV5-1|TRBD1|TRBJ2-2|many
CASRENTGTGAGELFF
TGCGCCAGCAGGGAAAATACCGGGACAGGGGCCGGGGAGCTGTTTTTT
>TRBV6-5|-|TRBJ1-1|-
CASRHPGTEAFF
TGTGCCAGCAGACACCCGGGGACTGAAGCTTTCTTT
>TRBV28|-|TRBJ2-1|many
CASGYLDEQFF
TGTGCCAGCGGTTACTTGGATGAGCAGTTCTTC
>TRBV5-1|TRBD1|TRBJ2-5|many
CASSMTGGRETQYF
TGCGCCAGCAGCATGACAGGGGGCAGGGAGACCCAGTACTTC
>TRBV27|TRBD1|TRBJ2-3|many
CASKVGDRVTDTQYF
TGTGCCAGCAAGGTGGGGGACAGGGTCACAGATACGCAGTATTTT
>TRBV4-3|-|TRBJ1-4|many
CASSQEAVLSEKLFF
TGCGCCAGCAGCCAAGAAGCGGTCTTATCAGAAAAACTGTTTTTT
>TRBV19|-|TRBJ2-7|few
CASSIDRPGAYEQYF
TGTGCCAGTAGTATAGATCGCCCGGGGGCCTACGAGCAGTACTTC
>TRBV29-1|-|TRBJ1-2|many
CSVEGPKYGYTF
TGCAGCGTAGAGGGACCGAAATATGGCTACACCTTC
>TRBV20-1|-|TRBJ1-1|few
CSARRQQNTEAFF
TGCAGTGCTCGGAGGCAGCAGAACACTGAAGCTTTCTTT
>TRBV25-1|-|TRBJ2-7|many
CASSHSYEQYF
TGTGCCAGCAGTCACTCCTACGAGCAGTACTTC
>TRBV7-8|-|TRBJ2-3|few
CASSLRGGPEDTQYF
TGTGCCAGCAGCTTAAGGGGGGGGCCGGAAGATACGCAGTATTTT
>TRBV20-1|-|TRBJ2-7|-
CSARDQLGLGEQYF
TGCAGTGCTAGAGATCAGCTTGGCTTGGGCGAGCAGTACTTC
>TRBV15|-|TRBJ1-5|many
CATSHLTDPSNQPQHF
TGTGCCACCTCCCACCTTACAGATCCCAGCAATCAGCCCCAGCATTTT
>TRBV19|-|TRBJ1-2|many
CASSIASFGSGYTF
TGTGCCAGTAGTATAGCAAGCTTCGGGTCTGGCTACACCTTC
>TRBV5-5|TRBD2|TRBJ2-2|many
CASSLDPSGAELFF
TGTGCCAGCAGCTTAGACCCTAGCGGGGCGGAGCTGTTTTTT
>TRBV4-3|-|TRBJ1-4|few
CASSQVWRGGNEKLFF
TGCGCCAGCAGCCAAGTATGGCGGGGGGGTAATGAAAAACTGTTTTTT
>TRBV5-1|-|TRBJ2-1|-
CASSKANEQFF
TGCGCCAGCAGCAAAGCCAATGAGCAGTTCTTC
>TRBV7-9|TRBD1|TRBJ1-4|few
CASRSPGQGNEKLFF
TGTGCCAGCAGGTCACCGGGACAGGGTAATGAAAAACTGTTTTTT
>TRBV5-1|TRBD1|TRBJ1-6|few
CASSYGQASPLHF
TGCGCCAGCAGTTACGGACAGGCATCACCCCTCCACTTT
>TRBV19|TRBD1|TRBJ2-3|many
CASSPRDRRTDTQYF
TGTGCCAGTAGTCCCCGGGACAGGAGAACAGATACGCAGTATTTT
>TRBV24-1|-|TRBJ2-3|once
CATQGNTDTQYF
TGTGCCACCCAGGGGAACACAGATACGCAGTATTTT
>TRBV2|-|TRBJ2-2|few
CATKRTDTGELFF
TGTGCCACCAAGAGGACAGACACCGGGGAGCTGTTTTTT
>TRBV10-3|-|TRBJ2-3|many
CAISVQSTDTQYF
TGTGCCATCAGTGTACAGAGCACAGATACGCAGTATTTT
>TRBV11-2|TRBD2|TRBJ2-7|-
CASSPEPPLAGGPSEQYF
TGTGCCAGCAGCCCGGAACCCCCTCTAGCGGGGGGGCCAAGCGAGCAGTACTTC
>TRBV2|TRBD1|TRBJ2-1|few
CASSDWLPGQGNEQFF
TGTGCCAGCAGTGATTGGCTCCCGGGACAGGGAAATGAGCAGTTCTTC
>TRBV20-1|TRBD2|TRBJ2-3|-
CSASRTSEGDTQYF
TGCAGTGCTAGTCGGACTAGCGAAGGGGATACGCAGTATTTT
>TRBV7-9|-|TRBJ2-6|many
CAGDRSSGANVLTF
TGTGCCGGAGACAGAAGCTCTGGGGCCAACGTCCTGACTTTC
>TRBV19|-|TRBJ2-2|-
CASTRQGFRWTGELFF
TGTGCCAGTACCCGTCAGGGTTTTCGGTGGACCGGGGAGCTGTTTTTT
>TRBV3-1|TRBD2|TRBJ2-7|many
CASSPSGLAGASGEYEQYF
TGTGCCAGCAGCCCCTCGGGACTAGCGGGGGCCTCGGGGGAATACGAGCAGTACTTC
>TRBV6-1|-|TRBJ1-5|few
CASSDRSFQHF
TGTGCCAGCAGTGACAGGTCCTTCCAGCATTTT
>TRBV7-6|-|TRBJ2-3|few
CASSLAAGLDTDTQYF
TGTGCCAGCAGCTTAGCAGCTGGGTTGGACACAGATACGCAGTATTTT
>TRBV3-1|TRBD2|TRBJ2-1|many
CASSQAGAGLNNEQFF
TGTGCCAGCAGCCAAGCGGGAGCGGGGCTCAACAATGAGCAGTTCTTC
>TRBV3-1|-|TRBJ1-6|-
CASSQDPSPLHF
TGTGCCAGCAGCCAAGATCCCTCACCCCTCCACTTT
>TRBV11-2|-|TRBJ2-1|few
CASSLRTREGNEQFF
TGTGCCAGCAGCTTAAGAACGAGGGAAGGCAATGAGCAGTTCTTC